This record covers a single T cell receptor beta chain. Its antigen is not identified. These data are taken from a study of cytomegalovirus exposure and HLA in healthy donors. Findings of the study overall: In a later analysis, common viral pathogens appeared linked to several of the most significant clusters.

V trimming: 2 bases; J trimming: 6 bases; junction bases outside the gene matches: 6. In germline, CDR1 is SGHTA, CDR2 FQGNSA. CDR3 length: 14 residues. The PCR employed 60 Vbeta primers together with 13 Jbeta primers. Libraries were prepared by immunoSEQ multiplex PCR; TCRdb keeps only in-frame clonotypes and omits some of them. Its listing shows roughly 42,000 clones. The sequencing sample was made of PBMCs. The rearrangement joins TRBV7-2 to TRBJ2-7; 8 nucleotides align to TRBD2. The sequence was collected from a man aged 30 to 39 in good health and CMV-seronegative. CDR3 DNA: TGTGCCAGCAGCTTACTCGGGAGGGCAGGCGAGCAGTACTTC. It specifies CASSLLGRAGEQYF.